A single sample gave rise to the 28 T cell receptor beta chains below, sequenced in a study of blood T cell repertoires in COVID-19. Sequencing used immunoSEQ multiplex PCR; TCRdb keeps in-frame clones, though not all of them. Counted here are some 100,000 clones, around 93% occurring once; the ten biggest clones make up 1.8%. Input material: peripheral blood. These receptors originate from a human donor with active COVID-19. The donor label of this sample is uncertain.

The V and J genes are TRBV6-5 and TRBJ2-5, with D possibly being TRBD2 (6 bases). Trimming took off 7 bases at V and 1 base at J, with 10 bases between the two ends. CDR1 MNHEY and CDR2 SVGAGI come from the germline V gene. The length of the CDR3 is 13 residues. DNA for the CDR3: TGTGCCAGCACCAGGGACTTCCAAGAGACCCAGTACTTC. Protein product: CASTRDFQETQYF.

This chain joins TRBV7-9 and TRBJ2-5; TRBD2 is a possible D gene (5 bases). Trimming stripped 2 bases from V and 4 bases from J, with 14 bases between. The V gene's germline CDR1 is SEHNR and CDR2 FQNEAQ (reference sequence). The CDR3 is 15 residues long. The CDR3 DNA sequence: TGTGCCAGCAGCTTACCGAGGAGGCTAGGAGAGACCCAGTACTTC. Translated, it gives CASSLPRRLGETQYF. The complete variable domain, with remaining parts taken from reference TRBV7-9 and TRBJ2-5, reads DTGVSQNPRHKITKRGQNVTFRCDPISEHNRLYWYRQTLGQGPEFLTYFQNEAQLEKSRLLSDRFSAERPKGSFSTLEIQRTEQGDSAMYLCASSLPRRLGETQYFGPGTRLLVL.

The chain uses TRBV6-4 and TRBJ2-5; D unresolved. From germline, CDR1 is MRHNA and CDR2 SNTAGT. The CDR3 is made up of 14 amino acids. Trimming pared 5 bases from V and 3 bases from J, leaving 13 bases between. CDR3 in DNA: TGTGCCAGCAGTCTACCGCCCACTAAAGAGACCCAGTACTTC. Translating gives CASSLPPTKETQYF.

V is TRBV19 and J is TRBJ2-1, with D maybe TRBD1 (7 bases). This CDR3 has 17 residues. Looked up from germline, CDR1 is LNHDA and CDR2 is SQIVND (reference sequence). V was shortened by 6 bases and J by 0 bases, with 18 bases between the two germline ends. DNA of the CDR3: TGTGCCAGTAGCACCCCGGCCAGGGGGGTCTCCTACAATGAGCAGTTCTTC. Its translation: CASSTPARGVSYNEQFF.

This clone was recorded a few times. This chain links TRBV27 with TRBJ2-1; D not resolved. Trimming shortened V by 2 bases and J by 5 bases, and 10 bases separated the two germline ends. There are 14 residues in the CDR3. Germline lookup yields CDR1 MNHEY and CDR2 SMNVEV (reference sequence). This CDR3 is CASSLTVMNNEQFF. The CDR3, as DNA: TGTGCCAGCAGTTTAACGGTGATGAACAATGAGCAGTTCTTC.

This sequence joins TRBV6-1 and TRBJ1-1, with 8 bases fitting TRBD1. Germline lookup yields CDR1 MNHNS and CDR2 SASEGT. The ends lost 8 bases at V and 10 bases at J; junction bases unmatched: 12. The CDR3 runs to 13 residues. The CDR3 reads CASSLSGGGVAFF. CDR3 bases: TGTGCCAGCTCCTTATCAGGGGGCGGGGTAGCTTTCTTT.

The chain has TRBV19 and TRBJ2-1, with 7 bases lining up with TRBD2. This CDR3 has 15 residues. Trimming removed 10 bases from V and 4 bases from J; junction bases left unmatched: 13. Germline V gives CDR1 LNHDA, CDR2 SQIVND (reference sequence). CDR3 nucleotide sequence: TGTGCCACGAAGGTGGGGGGGGACGTTTACAATGAGCAGTTCTTC. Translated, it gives CATKVGGDVYNEQFF.

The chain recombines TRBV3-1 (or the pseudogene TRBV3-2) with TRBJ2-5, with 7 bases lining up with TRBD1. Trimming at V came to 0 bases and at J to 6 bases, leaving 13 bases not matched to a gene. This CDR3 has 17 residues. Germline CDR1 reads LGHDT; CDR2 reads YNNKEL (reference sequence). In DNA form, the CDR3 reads TGTGCCAGCAGCCAAGACCGGGACAGCGCTCCCTCCCAGACCCAGTACTTC. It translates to CASSQDRDSAPSQTQYF.

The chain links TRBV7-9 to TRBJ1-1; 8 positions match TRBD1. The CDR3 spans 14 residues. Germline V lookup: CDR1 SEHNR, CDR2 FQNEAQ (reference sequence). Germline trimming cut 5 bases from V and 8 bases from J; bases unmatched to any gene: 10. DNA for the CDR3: TGTGCCAGCAGCATTAGACAGGGGATCGGCGAAGCTTTCTTT. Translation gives CASSIRQGIGEAFF.

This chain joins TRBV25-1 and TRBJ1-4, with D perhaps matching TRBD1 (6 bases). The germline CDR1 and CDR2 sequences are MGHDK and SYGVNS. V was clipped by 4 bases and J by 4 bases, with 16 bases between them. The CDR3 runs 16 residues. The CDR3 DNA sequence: TGTGCCAGCAGTGTGTATCGGACAGCTTTTAATGAAAAACTGTTTTTT. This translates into CASSVYRTAFNEKLFF.

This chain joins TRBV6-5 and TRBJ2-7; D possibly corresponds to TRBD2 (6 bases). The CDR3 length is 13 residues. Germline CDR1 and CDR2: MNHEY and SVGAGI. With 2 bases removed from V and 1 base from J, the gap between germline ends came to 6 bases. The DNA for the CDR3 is TGTGCCAGCAGTTACGCGGGATCCTACGAGCAGTACTTC. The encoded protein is CASSYAGSYEQYF.

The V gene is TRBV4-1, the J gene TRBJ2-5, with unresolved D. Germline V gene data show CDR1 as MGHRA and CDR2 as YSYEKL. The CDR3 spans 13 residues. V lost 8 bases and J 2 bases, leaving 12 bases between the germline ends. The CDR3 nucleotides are TGCGCCAGCGCCCTACAGTTACAAGAGACCCAGTACTTC. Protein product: CASALQLQETQYF.

The DNA of the CDR3 is TGTGCCATCAGTGAGTCGTTTGGACTACCAAACTATGGCTACACCTTC. This translates into CAISESFGLPNYGYTF. This chain links TRBV10-3 with TRBJ1-2, with D hard to call. Trimming left V 0 bases short and J 2 bases short, with 13 bases between. This CDR3 has 16 residues. Germline V lookup: CDR1 ENHRY, CDR2 SYGVKD.

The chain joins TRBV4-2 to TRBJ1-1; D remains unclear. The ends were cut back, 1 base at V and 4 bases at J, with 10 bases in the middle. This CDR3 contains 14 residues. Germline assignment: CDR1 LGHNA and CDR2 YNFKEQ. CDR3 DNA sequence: TGTGCCAGCAGCCAAGTTCGAATCGGCACTGAAGCTTTCTTT. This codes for CASSQVRIGTEAFF.

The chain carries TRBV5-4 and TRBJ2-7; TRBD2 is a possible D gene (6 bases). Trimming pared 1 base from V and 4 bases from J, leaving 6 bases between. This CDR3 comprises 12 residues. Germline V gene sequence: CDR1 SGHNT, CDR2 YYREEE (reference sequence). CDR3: CASSLRGYEQYF. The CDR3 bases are TGTGCCAGCAGCTTGCGGGGGTACGAGCAGTACTTC.

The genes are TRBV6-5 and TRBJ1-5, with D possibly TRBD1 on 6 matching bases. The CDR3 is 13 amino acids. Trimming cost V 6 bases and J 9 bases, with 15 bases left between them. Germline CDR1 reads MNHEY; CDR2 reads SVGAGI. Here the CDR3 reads CASRNTGGGPQHF. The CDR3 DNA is TGTGCCAGCAGGAACACGGGAGGGGGGCCCCAGCATTTT.

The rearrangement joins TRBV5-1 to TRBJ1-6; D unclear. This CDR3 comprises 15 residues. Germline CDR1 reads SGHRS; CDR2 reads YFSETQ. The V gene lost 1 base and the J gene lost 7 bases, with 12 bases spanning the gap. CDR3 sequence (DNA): TGCGCCAGCAGCTTGACAAACCCGAGGAATTCACCCCTCCACTTT. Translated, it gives CASSLTNPRNSPLHF.

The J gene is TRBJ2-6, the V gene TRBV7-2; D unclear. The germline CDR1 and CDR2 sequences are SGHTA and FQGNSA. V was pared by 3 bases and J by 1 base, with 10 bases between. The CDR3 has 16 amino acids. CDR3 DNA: TGTGCCAGCAGCTTTCCGGGTTTTTCTGGGGCCAACGTCCTGACTTTC. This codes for CASSFPGFSGANVLTF.

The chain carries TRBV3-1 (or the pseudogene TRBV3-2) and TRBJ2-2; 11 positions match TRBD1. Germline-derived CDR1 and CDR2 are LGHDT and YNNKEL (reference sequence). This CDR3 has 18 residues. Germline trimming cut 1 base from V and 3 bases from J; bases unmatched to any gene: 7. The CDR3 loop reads CASSQGTPGQGDTGELFF. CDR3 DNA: TGTGCCAGCAGCCAAGGGACCCCGGGACAGGGGGACACCGGGGAGCTGTTTTTT.

The CDR3 DNA reads as TGTGCCAGCAGTCGACAGTCGGTTTACACCTTC. Amino acid sequence: CASSRQSVYTF. The rearrangement joins TRBV6-5 to TRBJ1-2, with a possible D match to TRBD1 (5 bases). V was pared by 5 bases and J by 11 bases, with 12 bases between. Looked up from germline, CDR1 is MNHEY and CDR2 is SVGAGI. The CDR3 is 11 residues long.

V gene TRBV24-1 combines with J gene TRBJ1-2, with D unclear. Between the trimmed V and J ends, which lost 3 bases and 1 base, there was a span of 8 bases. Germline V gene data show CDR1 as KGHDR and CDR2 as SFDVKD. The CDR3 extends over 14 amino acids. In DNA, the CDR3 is TGTGCCACCAGTGATGCGACGGGTAACTATGGCTACACCTTC. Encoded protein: CATSDATGNYGYTF.

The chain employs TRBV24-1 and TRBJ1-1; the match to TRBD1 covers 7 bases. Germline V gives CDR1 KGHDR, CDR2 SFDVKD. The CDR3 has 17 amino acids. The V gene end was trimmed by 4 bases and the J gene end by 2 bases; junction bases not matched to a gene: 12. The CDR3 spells CATSDASRDSFNTEAFF. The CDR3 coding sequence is TGTGCCACCAGTGACGCGTCCCGGGACAGTTTTAACACTGAAGCTTTCTTT.

In nucleotides, the CDR3 is TGTGCCAGCAGTAAGGGGTCCGGGACAGGGAGCTATGGCTACACCTTC. Residues: CASSKGSGTGSYGYTF. The J gene is TRBJ1-2, the V gene TRBV25-1; 9 bases line up with TRBD1. The CDR3 is 16 residues long. V gave up 5 bases and J gave up 4 bases; unmatched junction bases: 11. Germline V gene lookup returns CDR1 MGHDK and CDR2 SYGVNS.

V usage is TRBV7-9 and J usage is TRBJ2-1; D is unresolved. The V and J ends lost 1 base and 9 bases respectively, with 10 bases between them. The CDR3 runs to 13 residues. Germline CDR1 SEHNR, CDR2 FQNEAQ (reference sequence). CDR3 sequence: CASSLDPLSEQFF. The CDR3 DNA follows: TGTGCCAGCAGCTTAGACCCGCTGAGTGAGCAGTTCTTC.

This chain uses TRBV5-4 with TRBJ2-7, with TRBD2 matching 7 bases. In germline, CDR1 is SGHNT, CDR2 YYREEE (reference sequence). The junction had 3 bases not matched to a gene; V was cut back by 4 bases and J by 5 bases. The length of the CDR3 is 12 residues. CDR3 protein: CASSPGGDEQYF. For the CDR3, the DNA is TGTGCCAGCAGCCCGGGGGGAGACGAGCAGTACTTC. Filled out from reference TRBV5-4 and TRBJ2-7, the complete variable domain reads ETGVTQSPTHLIKTRGQQVTLRCSSQSGHNTVSWYQQALGQGPQFIFQYYREEENGRGNFPPRFSGLQFPNYSSELNVNALELDDSALYLCASSPGGDEQYFGPGTRLTVT.

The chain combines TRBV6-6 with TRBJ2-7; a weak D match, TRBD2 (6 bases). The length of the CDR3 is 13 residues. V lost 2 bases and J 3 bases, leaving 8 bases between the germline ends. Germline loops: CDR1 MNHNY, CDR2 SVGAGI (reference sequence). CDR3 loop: CASSYRGIYEQYF. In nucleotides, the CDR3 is TGTGCCAGCAGTTACCGCGGGATCTACGAGCAGTACTTC.

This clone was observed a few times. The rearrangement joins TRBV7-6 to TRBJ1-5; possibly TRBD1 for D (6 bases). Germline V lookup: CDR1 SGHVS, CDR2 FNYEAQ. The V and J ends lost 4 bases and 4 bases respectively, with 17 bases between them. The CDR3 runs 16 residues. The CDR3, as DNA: TGTGCCAGCAGCTCCTACGGGGGGGCCCGTAATCAGCCCCAGCATTTT. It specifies CASSSYGGARNQPQHF.

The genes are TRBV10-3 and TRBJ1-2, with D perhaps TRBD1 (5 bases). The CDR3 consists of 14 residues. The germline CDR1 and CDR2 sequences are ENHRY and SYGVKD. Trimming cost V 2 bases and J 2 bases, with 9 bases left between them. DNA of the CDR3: TGTGCCATCAGTGAGACGGACACAAACTATGGCTACACCTTC. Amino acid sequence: CAISETDTNYGYTF.